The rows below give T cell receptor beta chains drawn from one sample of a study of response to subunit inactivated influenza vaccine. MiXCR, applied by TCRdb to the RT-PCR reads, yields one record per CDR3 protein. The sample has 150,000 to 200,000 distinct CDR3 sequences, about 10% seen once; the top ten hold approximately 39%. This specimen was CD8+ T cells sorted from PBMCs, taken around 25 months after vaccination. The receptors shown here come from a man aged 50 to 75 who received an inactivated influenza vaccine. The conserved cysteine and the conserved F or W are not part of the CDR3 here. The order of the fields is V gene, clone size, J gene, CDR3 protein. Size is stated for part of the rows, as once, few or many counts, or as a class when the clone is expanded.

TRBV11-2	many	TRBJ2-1	ASSSRGGEQF
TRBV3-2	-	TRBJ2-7	ASSPDHTGTSGRSYEQY
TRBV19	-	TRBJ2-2	ASSITGWGTGELF
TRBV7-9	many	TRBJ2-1	ASSLSGGVNNEQF
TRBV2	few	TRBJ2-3	AIRQGQGADTQY
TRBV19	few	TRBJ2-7	ASQGSLYEQY
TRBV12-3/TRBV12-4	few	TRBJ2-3	ASSLFRSADTQY
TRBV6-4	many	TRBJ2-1	ASSPSPASGGGAHNEQF
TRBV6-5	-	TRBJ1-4	ASSYRRQSEKLF
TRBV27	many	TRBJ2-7	ASSAGFGYEQY
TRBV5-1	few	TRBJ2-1	ASSLLKQGRNEQF
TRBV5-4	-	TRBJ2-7	ASSLISTLRGPRTGSSYEQY
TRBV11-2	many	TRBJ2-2	ASRSSTGELF
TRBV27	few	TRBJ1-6	ASSLIGQYNSPLH
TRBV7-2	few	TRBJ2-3	ASIRRGDTQY
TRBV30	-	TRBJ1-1	AWSRGMNTEAF
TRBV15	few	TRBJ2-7	ATSRDDRAFSYEQY
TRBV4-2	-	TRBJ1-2	ASSQDRGSDYGYT
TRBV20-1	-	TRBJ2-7	SAPRLGQGATYEQY
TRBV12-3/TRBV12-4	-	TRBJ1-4	ASSLEDRYGKLF
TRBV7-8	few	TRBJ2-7	ASSPGTGGLYEQY
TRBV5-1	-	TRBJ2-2	ASSLTRLAGNTGELF
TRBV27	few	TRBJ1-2	ASSNGLGYT
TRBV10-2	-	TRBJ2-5	ASSDGGEAETQY
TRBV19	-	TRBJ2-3	ASSIVGGSTDTQY
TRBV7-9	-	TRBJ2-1	ASGFLVRSNEQF
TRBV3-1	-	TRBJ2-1	ASSYSGEGFDVQF
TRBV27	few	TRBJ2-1	ASSPGGSHNEQF
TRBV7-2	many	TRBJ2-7	ASSSPTSGNPYEQY
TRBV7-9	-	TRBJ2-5	ASSFSRDPETQY
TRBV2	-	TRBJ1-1	ASNRQKNTEAF
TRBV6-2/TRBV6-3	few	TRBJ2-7	ASSYKNSYEQY
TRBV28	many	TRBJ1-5	ASSFHNQPQH
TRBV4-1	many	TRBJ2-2	ASSPYRGTGELF
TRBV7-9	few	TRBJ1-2	ASSPSTGASLGGYT
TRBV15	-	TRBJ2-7	ATSDGLEQY
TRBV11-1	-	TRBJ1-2	ASSPGTTYGYT
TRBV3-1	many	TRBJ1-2	ASSPTTGTNYGYT
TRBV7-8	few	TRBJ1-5	ASSQGVSNQPQH
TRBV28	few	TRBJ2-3	ASTLPGQDFVTQY
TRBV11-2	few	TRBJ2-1	ASSLGPGKGYNEQF
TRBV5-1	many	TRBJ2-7	ASSLRTAYYEQY
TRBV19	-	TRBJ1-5	ASSIFRDLNQPQH
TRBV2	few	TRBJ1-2	ATMGSRDRGLHGYT
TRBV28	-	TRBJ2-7	ASRRLAGRRHEQY
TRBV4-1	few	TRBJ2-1	ASSQVGASGGPYNEQF
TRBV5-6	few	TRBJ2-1	ASSTGQPPGLYNEQF
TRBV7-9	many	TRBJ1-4	ASSLVEGGEKLF
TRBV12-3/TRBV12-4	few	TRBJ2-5	ASSGGRVQETQY
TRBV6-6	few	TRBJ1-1	ASSPWIAEAF